This T cell receptor beta chain was obtained from a study of cytomegalovirus exposure and HLA in healthy donors. The study's findings and limits: Excluded: some indistinguishable V segments such as TRBV6-2 and TRBV6-3. A later analysis reported that several of the most significant clusters appeared to be linked to common viral pathogens, among them Epstein-Barr virus. Analyzed later, most CMV-associated TCR beta chains appeared HLA-restricted. Earlier results showed most TCR beta V segments being productive about 87% or about 30% of the time.

There are a few counts of this clone. Antigen unknown. The CDR3 sequence is 18 residues long. Germline V lookup: CDR1 SGHVS, CDR2 FNYEAQ. V was pared by 6 bases and J by 3 bases, with 17 bases of the junction left unmatched. The PCR used 60 Vbeta and 13 Jbeta primers. Sequencing used immunoSEQ multiplex PCR; TCRdb keeps in-frame clones, though not all of them. The table records some 180,000 clones, about 84% of them present only once. The sequence came from a woman aged 25 to 39 in good health and CMV-seropositive. The rearrangement links TRBV7-6 to TRBJ1-3, with TRBD1 matching 7 bases. The specimen sequenced was PBMCs. As DNA, the CDR3 is TGTGCCAGCAGGAAGGGTCCCCGGGACAGCGAACTTGGAAACACCATATATTTT. Its protein is CASRKGPRDSELGNTIYF.